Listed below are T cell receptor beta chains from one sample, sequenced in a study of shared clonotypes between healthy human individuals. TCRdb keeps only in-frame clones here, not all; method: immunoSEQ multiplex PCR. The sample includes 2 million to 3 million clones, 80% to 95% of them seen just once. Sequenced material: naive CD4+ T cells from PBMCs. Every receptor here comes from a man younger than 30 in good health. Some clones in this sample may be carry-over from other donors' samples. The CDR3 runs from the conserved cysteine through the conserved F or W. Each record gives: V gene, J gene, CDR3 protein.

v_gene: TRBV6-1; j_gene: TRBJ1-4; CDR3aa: CASSAGTGFEKLFF
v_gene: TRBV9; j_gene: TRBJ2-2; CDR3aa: CASSVGWGQPGSGELFF
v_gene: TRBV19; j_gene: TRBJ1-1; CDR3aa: CASRGPVGRNTEAFF
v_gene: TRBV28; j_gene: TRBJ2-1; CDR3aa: CASSLQGQGSYNEQFF
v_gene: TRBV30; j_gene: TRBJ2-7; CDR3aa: CAWSGHLVNYEQYF
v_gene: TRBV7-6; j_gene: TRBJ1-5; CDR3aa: CASSLGGEQPQHF
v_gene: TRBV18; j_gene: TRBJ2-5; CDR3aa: CASSPDAETQYF
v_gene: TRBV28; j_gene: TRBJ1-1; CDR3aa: CASSRTGGTEAFF
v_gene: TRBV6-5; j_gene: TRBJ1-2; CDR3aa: CASSYRGQTYGYTF
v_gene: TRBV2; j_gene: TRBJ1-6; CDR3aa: CASSAQGATGNSPLHF
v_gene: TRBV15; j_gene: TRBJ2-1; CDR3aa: CATSRGPAGYNEQFF
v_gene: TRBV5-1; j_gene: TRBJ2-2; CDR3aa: CASSLWDTRAGELFF
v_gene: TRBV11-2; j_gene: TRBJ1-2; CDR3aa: CASSLDPANYGYTF
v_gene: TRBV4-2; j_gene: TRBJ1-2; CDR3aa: CASSQVGTGTYGYTF
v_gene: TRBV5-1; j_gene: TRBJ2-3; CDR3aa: CASSLARGQLSTDTQYF
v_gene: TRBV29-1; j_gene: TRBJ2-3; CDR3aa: CSVEPPTGERTDTQYF
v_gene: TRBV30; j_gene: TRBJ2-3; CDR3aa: CAWGGSGTTQSSDTQYF
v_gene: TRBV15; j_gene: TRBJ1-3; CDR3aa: CATSRKPSGYGNTIYF